This TCR beta chain comes out of a study of T cells in Graves' hyperthyroidism and ophthalmopathy. For the study at large: Blood from the periphery was taken at initial diagnosis, before any treatment. Study conclusions and caveats: A model of 13 V-J features distinguished ophthalmopathy from stable hyperthyroidism.

Newly diagnosed patients aged 18 to 65 had hyperthyroidism of under 2 months' duration. TCR beta CDR3 regions were amplified from RNA transcripts. Using the HTBI primer set, a first-round RT-PCR was run on the TCR CDR3. TCRdb re-derived calls from the multiplex PCR reads in MiXCR, one entry per CDR3 protein. The sample holds roughly 400,000 distinct CDR3 sequences; approximately 25% are singletons and the top ten take around 70%. The CDR3 runs to 11 residues. The germline CDR1 and CDR2 sequences are DFQATT and SNEGSKA (reference sequence). V dropped 6 bases and J dropped 9 bases, with 12 bases sitting between them. This clonotype was counted between two and nine times. The antigen remains unidentified.

This chain joins TRBV20-1 and TRBJ2-1; D possibly corresponds to TRBD1 (5 bases). The sequencing input was blood. The clonotype comes from a middle-aged man with Graves' hyperthyroidism. CDR3 amino acids: CSAQGVGEQFF. CDR3 bases: TGCAGTGCCCAGGGTGTCGGTGAGCAGTTCTTC.